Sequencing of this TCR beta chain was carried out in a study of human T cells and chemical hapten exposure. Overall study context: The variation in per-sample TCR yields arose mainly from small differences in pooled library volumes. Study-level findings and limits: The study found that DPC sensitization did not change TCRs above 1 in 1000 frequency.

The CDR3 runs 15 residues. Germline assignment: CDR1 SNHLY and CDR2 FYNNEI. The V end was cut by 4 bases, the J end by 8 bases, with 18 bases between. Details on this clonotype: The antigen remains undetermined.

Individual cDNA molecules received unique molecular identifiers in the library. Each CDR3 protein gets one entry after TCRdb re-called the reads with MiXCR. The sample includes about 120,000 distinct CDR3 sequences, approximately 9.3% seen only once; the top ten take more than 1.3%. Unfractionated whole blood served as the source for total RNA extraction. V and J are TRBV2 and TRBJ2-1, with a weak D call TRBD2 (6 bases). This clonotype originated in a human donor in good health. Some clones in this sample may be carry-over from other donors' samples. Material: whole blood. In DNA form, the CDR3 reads TGTGCCAGCAGTGTCCGGGCGCGGGAAAACGATGAGCAGTTCTTC. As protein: CASSVRARENDEQFF.